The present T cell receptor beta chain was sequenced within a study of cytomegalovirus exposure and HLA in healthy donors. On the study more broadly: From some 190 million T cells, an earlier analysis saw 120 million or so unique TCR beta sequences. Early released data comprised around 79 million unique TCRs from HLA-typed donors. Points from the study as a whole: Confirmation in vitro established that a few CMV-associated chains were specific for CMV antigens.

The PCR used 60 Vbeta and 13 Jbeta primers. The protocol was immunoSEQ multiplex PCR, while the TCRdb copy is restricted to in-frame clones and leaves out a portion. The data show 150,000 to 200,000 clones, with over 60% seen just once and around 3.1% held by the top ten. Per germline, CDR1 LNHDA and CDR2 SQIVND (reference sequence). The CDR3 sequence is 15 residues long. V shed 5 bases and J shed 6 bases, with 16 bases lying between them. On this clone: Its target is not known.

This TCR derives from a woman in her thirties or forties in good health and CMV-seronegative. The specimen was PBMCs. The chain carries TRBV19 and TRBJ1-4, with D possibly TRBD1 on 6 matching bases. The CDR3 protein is CASSDFGRGDEKLFF. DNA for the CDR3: TGTGCCAGTAGTGACTTCGGCAGGGGTGATGAAAAACTGTTTTTT.